The 19 T cell receptor beta chains given below trace back to one sample, sequenced in a study of cytomegalovirus exposure and HLA in healthy donors. Sequenced by immunoSEQ multiplex PCR; TCRdb stores in-frame clones only, minus some. There are some 69,000 clones in the sample; roughly 95% occur only once, and roughly 4.5% lies in the top ten. The sample consisted of PBMCs. These receptors came from a woman between 18 and 30 years old in good health and CMV-seropositive.

The V call is TRBV6-1, the J call TRBJ2-3; 13 nucleotides agree with TRBD2. Germline loops: CDR1 MNHNS, CDR2 SASEGT. V was pared by 4 bases and J by 4 bases, with 8 bases of the junction left unmatched. CDR3 length equals 17 residues. The CDR3 reads CASSGARTSGSSDTQYF. As DNA, the CDR3 is TGTGCCAGCAGTGGGGCCCGGACTAGCGGGAGTTCAGATACGCAGTATTTT.

The chain joins TRBV4-1 to TRBJ2-7; no clear D. This CDR3 has 12 residues. V lost 4 bases, J lost 3 bases, and 7 bases lay in between. The germline CDR1 and CDR2 sequences are MGHRA and YSYEKL. The CDR3 DNA sequence: TGCGCCAGCAGCCTCCCTAGCTACGAGCAGTACTTC. It yields the protein CASSLPSYEQYF.

V gene TRBV15 combines with J gene TRBJ2-7, with 7 nucleotides matching TRBD2. V shed 1 base, J shed 4 bases, and the junction held 4 bases outside the gene matches. The V gene's germline CDR1 is LNHNV and CDR2 YYDKDF (reference sequence). This CDR3 has 14 amino acids. CDR3 in DNA: TGTGCCACCAGCAGAGCGGGAGGTTCTTACGAGCAGTACTTC. Its translation: CATSRAGGSYEQYF.

V usage is TRBV30 and J usage is TRBJ2-2, with 9 bases aligning to TRBD2. Losses at the gene ends were 2 bases for V and 3 bases for J; bases not matched to a gene: 4. The CDR3 spans 15 residues. Germline V gives CDR1 GTSNPN, CDR2 SVGIG (reference sequence). As DNA, the CDR3 is TGTGCCTGGAGTACGGGACTAGCTTACACCGGGGAGCTGTTTTTT. This sequence encodes CAWSTGLAYTGELFF.

The genes are TRBV7-2 and TRBJ2-1; a possible D gene is TRBD1 (6 bases). CDR1 is SGHTA, CDR2 FQGNSA, per germline. CDR3 length: 13 residues. Trimming took off 3 bases at V and 4 bases at J, with 7 bases between the two ends. Written as DNA, the CDR3 is TGTGCCAGCAGCTTGGACAGTTACAATGAGCAGTTCTTC. It codes for CASSLDSYNEQFF.

The chain combines TRBV28 with TRBJ1-5; D is uncertain. The CDR3 loop spans 14 amino acids. V was clipped by 3 bases and J by 3 bases, with 9 bases between them. The germline CDR1 and CDR2 sequences are MDHEN and SYDVKM. CDR3 protein: CASSFYGDNQPQHF. CDR3 nucleotides: TGTGCCAGCAGTTTTTACGGGGACAATCAGCCCCAGCATTTT.

The chain carries TRBV11-3 and TRBJ2-1, with 11 bases lining up with TRBD2. With 2 bases clipped from V and 3 bases from J, the junction kept 6 bases outside the gene matches. This CDR3 comprises 17 residues. CDR1 and CDR2 from the germline V gene are SGHNT and YENEEA. This CDR3 is CASSLPQGTSGYNEQFF. The CDR3, as DNA: TGTGCCAGCAGCTTACCCCAGGGGACTAGCGGCTACAATGAGCAGTTCTTC.

The chain is built from TRBV19 and TRBJ2-1; 8 bases are a match to TRBD1. The CDR3 length is 15 residues. V dropped 1 base and J dropped 3; count of bases not matched to a gene: 2. Germline V gene sequence: CDR1 LNHDA, CDR2 SQIVND (reference sequence). The CDR3 DNA reads TGTGCCAGTAGTATAGGGACAGGGAACTACAATGAGCAGTTCTTC. It yields the protein CASSIGTGNYNEQFF. Full variable domain (missing parts from reference TRBV19 and TRBJ2-1): DGGITQSPKYLFRKEGQNVTLSCEQNLNHDAMYWYRQDPGQGLRLIYYSQIVNDFQKGDIAEGYSVSREKKESFPLTVTSAQKNPTAFYLCASSIGTGNYNEQFFGPGTRLTVL.

The V gene is TRBV7-9, the J gene TRBJ1-1, with TRBD1 matching 8 bases. The CDR3 has 14 amino acids. CDR1 and CDR2 from the germline V gene are SEHNR and FQNEAQ (reference sequence). J was trimmed by 6 bases and V by 6 bases; bases with no gene match: 9. CDR3 amino acids: CASSQRTGSSEAFF. The CDR3 DNA is TGTGCCAGCAGTCAGCGGACAGGGTCCTCTGAAGCTTTCTTT.

The chain couples TRBV19 to TRBJ2-2; a weak D match, TRBD2 (6 bases). V was trimmed by 4 bases and J by 9 bases, leaving 15 bases between them. The CDR3 sequence is 14 residues long. Germline loops: CDR1 LNHDA, CDR2 SQIVND (reference sequence). The CDR3 DNA is TGTGCCAGTAGTACCCCCCCGGGACTTCGGGAGCTGTTTTTT. It yields the protein CASSTPPGLRELFF.

This clone was observed a single time. The chain has TRBV5-4 and TRBJ2-7; 9 bases are a match to TRBD2. After removal of 5 bases from V and 0 bases from J, the junction contained 6 bases not matched to a gene. Germline V gene data show CDR1 as SGHNT and CDR2 as YYREEE (reference sequence). CDR3 length: 15 amino acids. The CDR3 loop is CASRSGLAGSYEQYF. The CDR3, as DNA: TGTGCCAGCAGGTCGGGACTAGCAGGCTCCTACGAGCAGTACTTC.

The J gene is TRBJ2-7, the V gene TRBV2; TRBD1 aligns across 7 bases. This CDR3 spans 16 amino acids. V lost 6 bases to trimming and J lost 0 bases; unmatched junction nucleotides: 11. Germline CDR1 and CDR2: SNHLY and FYNNEI. The CDR3 DNA reads as TGTGCCAGCAGCGAGAGATACAGGGGCGCCTCCTACGAGCAGTACTTC. As protein: CASSERYRGASYEQYF.

The chain combines TRBV6-5 with TRBJ1-2; D call uncertain. Between the trimmed V and J ends, which lost 5 bases and 6 bases, there was a span of 13 bases. The V gene's germline CDR1 is MNHEY and CDR2 SVGAGI. CDR3 length: 13 amino acids. In DNA form, the CDR3 reads TGTGCCAGCAGTCTATTTGCGAGGGATGGCTACACCTTC. It translates to CASSLFARDGYTF.

This clone was counted a single time. This chain connects TRBV9 to TRBJ2-1; a possible D gene is TRBD2 (6 bases). The CDR3 covers 15 residues. V lost 0 bases and J lost 4, with 11 bases in between. In germline, CDR1 is SGDLS, CDR2 YYNGEE. CDR3: CASSVEDSGYNEQFF. The CDR3 DNA reads TGTGCCAGCAGCGTAGAAGATAGCGGTTACAATGAGCAGTTCTTC.

This clone was observed a few times. V gene TRBV5-4 combines with J gene TRBJ2-3; 8 positions match TRBD2. Germline V lookup: CDR1 SGHNT, CDR2 YYREEE (reference sequence). The trim removed 6 bases at V and 2 bases at J, leaving 5 bases unmatched. CDR3 length: 14 amino acids. DNA for the CDR3: TGTGCCAGCACCAAACTAGCGGACACAGATACGCAGTATTTT. It specifies CASTKLADTDTQYF.

This rearrangement joins TRBV30 to TRBJ2-6, with TRBD2 as a possible D gene (6 bases). Per germline, CDR1 GTSNPN and CDR2 SVGIG (reference sequence). V gave up 5 bases and J gave up 2 bases, with 10 bases separating them. There are 14 residues in the CDR3. The CDR3 is CAWGGRTGANVLTF. The CDR3 DNA is TGTGCCTGGGGAGGGCGGACTGGGGCCAACGTCCTGACTTTC.

The chain couples TRBV4-1 to TRBJ2-3; 9 bases align to TRBD1. The CDR3 is made up of 15 amino acids. Germline V gene data show CDR1 as MGHRA and CDR2 as YSYEKL. V was pared by 5 bases and J by 4 bases, with 7 bases of the junction left unmatched. The CDR3 loop reads CASSVQGAGADTQYF. The CDR3 nucleotides are TGCGCCAGCAGCGTACAGGGGGCGGGCGCAGATACGCAGTATTTT.

The chain joins TRBV7-8 to TRBJ1-1; a possible D gene is TRBD1 (5 bases). The germline V and J ends were trimmed by 1 base and 4 bases, with 13 bases remaining between them. The CDR3 covers 15 residues. Germline-derived CDR1 and CDR2 are SGHVS and FQNEAQ. DNA of the CDR3: TGTGCCAGCAGCTTAGTGGTGGGGGGAAGCACTGAAGCTTTCTTT. Translation: CASSLVVGGSTEAFF.

This chain uses TRBV4-3 with TRBJ1-3; D is ambiguous. The CDR3 totals 15 residues. Per the germline V gene, CDR1 is LGHNA and CDR2 is YSLEER. The ends were cut back, 5 bases at V and 0 bases at J, with 11 bases in the middle. CDR3 DNA sequence: TGCGCCAGCAGCTCGAGCGGCAGCTCTGGAAACACCATATATTTT. It codes for CASSSSGSSGNTIYF.